These T cell receptor beta chains were read from a single sample in a study of CD8 T cells in Susac syndrome. TCRdb processed the immunoSEQ multiplex PCR reads anew with MiXCR; each CDR3 protein has one entry. The sample consists of 84,000 or so distinct CDR3 sequences, around 93% of them appearing once. Sequencing used CD8+ T cells from PBMCs. Receptors originate from a human donor with Susac syndrome. The CDR3 runs from the conserved cysteine through the conserved F or W. Fields, in order: J gene, V gene, D gene, clone size, CDR3 protein, CDR3 DNA. D genes are given only for firm matches. Clone size appears in some rows only: once, few, many, or a class for an expanded clone.

j_call: TRBJ1-2
v_call: TRBV29-1
d_call: NA
clone_size: NA
cdr3_aa: CSVGPPFYTF
cdr3_nt: TGCAGCGTTGGGCCGCCATTTTACACCTTC

j_call: TRBJ1-2
v_call: TRBV29-1
d_call: NA
clone_size: NA
cdr3_aa: CSVDVAGAPLPYGYTF
cdr3_nt: TGCAGCGTTGACGTGGCGGGGGCTCCCCTCCCCTATGGCTACACCTTC

j_call: TRBJ1-2
v_call: TRBV20-1
d_call: NA
clone_size: NA
cdr3_aa: CSAAGQLYGYTF
cdr3_nt: TGCAGTGCCGCCGGACAGTTATATGGCTACACCTTC

j_call: TRBJ2-1
v_call: TRBV5-4
d_call: NA
clone_size: NA
cdr3_aa: CASSLGTAEQFF
cdr3_nt: TGTGCCAGCAGCTTGGGCACGGCTGAGCAGTTCTTC

j_call: TRBJ2-5
v_call: TRBV12-3/TRBV12-4
d_call: NA
clone_size: NA
cdr3_aa: CASRLGEVHETQYF
cdr3_nt: TGTGCCAGCAGGTTGGGGGAGGTTCACGAGACCCAGTACTTC

j_call: TRBJ1-5
v_call: TRBV5-4
d_call: NA
clone_size: NA
cdr3_aa: CASSLWGVGQPQHF
cdr3_nt: TGTGCCAGCAGCTTGTGGGGGGTGGGGCAGCCCCAGCATTTT

j_call: TRBJ2-7
v_call: TRBV29-1
d_call: NA
clone_size: NA
cdr3_aa: CSVDQGVPYEQYF
cdr3_nt: TGCAGCGTTGATCAGGGCGTCCCTTACGAGCAGTACTTC

j_call: TRBJ2-3
v_call: TRBV5-1
d_call: NA
clone_size: NA
cdr3_aa: CASSPRLVGTDTQYF
cdr3_nt: TGCGCCAGCAGCCCCCGACTAGTTGGGACAGATACGCAGTATTTT

j_call: TRBJ1-4
v_call: TRBV4-3
d_call: NA
clone_size: NA
cdr3_aa: CASSQGISTNEKLFF
cdr3_nt: TGCGCCAGCAGCCAAGGAATCTCAACGAATGAAAAACTGTTTTTT

j_call: TRBJ2-5
v_call: TRBV21-1
d_call: NA
clone_size: NA
cdr3_aa: CASSSPVAEPETQYF
cdr3_nt: TGTGCCAGCAGCTCACCTGTGGCGGAGCCGGAGACCCAGTACTTC

j_call: TRBJ2-7
v_call: TRBV20-1
d_call: TRBD2
clone_size: NA
cdr3_aa: CSAASGSTYEQYF
cdr3_nt: TGCAGTGCCGCTAGCGGTTCCACCTACGAGCAGTACTTC

j_call: TRBJ1-5
v_call: TRBV13
d_call: TRBD1
clone_size: NA
cdr3_aa: CASSMGQGPQHF
cdr3_nt: TGTGCCAGCAGCATGGGACAGGGGCCCCAGCATTTT

j_call: TRBJ2-1
v_call: TRBV12-3/TRBV12-4
d_call: NA
clone_size: NA
cdr3_aa: CASTWGNEQFF
cdr3_nt: TGTGCCAGCACTTGGGGCAATGAGCAGTTCTTC

j_call: TRBJ2-7
v_call: TRBV7-9
d_call: NA
clone_size: NA
cdr3_aa: CASSPDLGEQYF
cdr3_nt: TGTGCCAGCAGCCCTGACTTAGGGGAGCAGTACTTC

j_call: TRBJ2-1
v_call: TRBV12-3/TRBV12-4
d_call: TRBD2
clone_size: once
cdr3_aa: CASSPLAGTSDNEQFF
cdr3_nt: TGTGCCAGCAGTCCACTCGCCGGGACTAGCGACAATGAGCAGTTCTTC